This T cell receptor (beta chain) was profiled in a study of blood T cell repertoires in COVID-19. About the research overall: Spain, Italy and the United States supplied samples that represented acute and convalescent COVID-19.

This clone turned up a few times. Under the authors' procedure: Amplification from reference gene primers served as the basis for estimated nucleated cell counts. Some clones are missing from TCRdb's copy, which holds only in-frame ones; the method was immunoSEQ multiplex PCR. V, J and clone size reflect that table, while D and trimming were determined from the DNA. The sample comprises under 150,000 clones, about 80% of which are singletons, and just under 25% rests with the top ten. The CDR3 sequence is 14 residues long. Germline CDR1 SGHAT, CDR2 FQDESV (reference sequence). The V end was cut by 5 bases, the J end by 5 bases, with 12 bases between.

The receptor was derived from a human donor in a cohort sampled during active COVID-19. Input material: peripheral blood. The chain combines TRBV11-1 with TRBJ2-2; D not resolved. The CDR3: CASSPPTRTGELFF. The DNA of the CDR3 is TGTGCCAGCAGCCCTCCCACCAGGACCGGGGAGCTGTTTTTT.